The 28 T cell receptor beta chains below were found in one sample sequenced in a study of cytomegalovirus exposure and HLA in healthy donors. It was with 60 Vbeta and 13 Jbeta primers that the PCR ran. Sequencing was performed with immunoSEQ multiplex PCR; in TCRdb, only in-frame clones are kept and a portion is missing. Of 95,000 to 150,000 clones listed, approximately 65% are singletons. Sequenced: PBMCs. These receptor sequences come from a young man in good health and CMV-seronegative.

This clone was seen only once. The rearrangement uses TRBV10-3 and TRBJ2-5; 7 nucleotides agree with TRBD1. This CDR3 has 15 amino acids. After removal of 1 base from V and 1 base from J, the junction contained 3 bases not matched to a gene. Per the germline V gene, CDR1 is ENHRY and CDR2 is SYGVKD. CDR3 sequence reads: CAISEYGQVQETQYF. Written as DNA, the CDR3 is TGTGCCATCAGTGAGTACGGACAGGTCCAAGAGACCCAGTACTTC.

The sample holds a few counts of this clone. The chain carries TRBV11-2 and TRBJ2-5; 7 positions agree with TRBD2. CDR3 length: 11 residues. V lost 8 bases and J lost 7; bases outside the gene matches: 4. CDR1 is SGHAT, CDR2 FQNNGV, per germline. The CDR3 sequence: CASLGGGTQYF. Written as DNA, the CDR3 is TGTGCCAGCCTAGGCGGGGGGACCCAGTACTTC.

This sequence joins TRBV19 and TRBJ1-2, with D perhaps TRBD1 (6 bases). V shed 6 bases and J shed 6 bases, with 14 bases lying between them. The germline V gene encodes CDR1 LNHDA and CDR2 SQIVND (reference sequence). CDR3 length: 13 residues. The CDR3 here is CASSLRDKDGYTF. CDR3 DNA sequence: TGTGCCAGTAGCCTCCGGGACAAAGATGGCTACACCTTC.

The rearrangement links TRBV30 to TRBJ2-7, with 7 bases lining up with TRBD1. Unmatched junction bases numbered 9, after V lost 1 base and J lost 3 bases. Germline CDR1 GTSNPN, CDR2 SVGIG (reference sequence). The CDR3 is 15 residues long. CDR3 in amino acids: CAWSDHYRGFYEQYF. CDR3 DNA sequence: TGTGCCTGGAGTGACCATTACAGGGGATTCTACGAGCAGTACTTC.

This chain connects TRBV10-2 to TRBJ2-1; D call uncertain. The length of the CDR3 is 15 residues. V was pared by 1 base and J by 10 bases, with 17 bases between. Germline values: CDR1 WSHSY, CDR2 SAAADI. Here the CDR3 DNA reads TGCGCCAGCAGTGAGTTGCGGTTCACGAGCAACGAGCAGTTCTTC. This encodes CASSELRFTSNEQFF.

This clone was seen a few times. This chain connects TRBV20-1 to TRBJ2-7; D not resolved. V was shortened by 1 base and J by 6 bases, with 7 bases between the two germline ends. Germline V gene lookup returns CDR1 DFQATT and CDR2 SNEGSKA (reference sequence). This CDR3 is 11 amino acids long. The CDR3 is CSARGRGEQYF. CDR3 DNA sequence: TGCAGTGCTAGAGGTCGCGGCGAGCAGTACTTC.

The chain links TRBV5-1 to TRBJ2-7; weak D call: TRBD2 (5 bases). V lost 0 bases and J lost 6, with 16 bases in between. The CDR3 is made up of 15 amino acids. The germline V gene encodes CDR1 SGHRS and CDR2 YFSETQ. CDR3 residues: CASSLELGSVGEQYF. CDR3 coding DNA: TGCGCCAGCAGCTTGGAGTTAGGGAGCGTGGGCGAGCAGTACTTC. The full variable domain, its missing parts supplied by reference TRBV5-1 and TRBJ2-7, is KAGVTQTPRYLIKTRGQQVTLSCSPISGHRSVSWYQQTPGQGLQFLFEYFSETQRNKGNFPGRFSGRQFSNSRSEMNVSTLELGDSALYLCASSLELGSVGEQYFGPGTRLTVT.

The V gene is TRBV30, the J gene TRBJ1-1; weak D call: TRBD1 (6 bases). This CDR3 spans 14 amino acids. Per the germline V gene, CDR1 is GTSNPN and CDR2 is SVGIG (reference sequence). The germline V and J ends were trimmed by 2 bases and 0 bases, with 10 bases remaining between them. The CDR3 is CAWSHEGVNTEAFF. For the CDR3, the DNA is TGTGCCTGGAGTCACGAGGGGGTGAACACTGAAGCTTTCTTT.

Note on this clone: A junction boundary mismatches the germline segment, possibly from a read error. Additional DNA sequences in this sample encode the identical CDR3. This chain joins TRBV6-1 and TRBJ2-7, with 8 bases that match TRBD1. The germline V gene has CDR1 MNHNS and CDR2 SASEGT. The CDR3 length is 14 residues. The chain's CDR3 is CASSFLDRAYEQYF. The CDR3 DNA follows: TGTGCCAGCAGCTTCCTGGACAGGGCCTACGAGCAGTACTTT.

A few counts support this clone. The chain couples TRBV5-5 to TRBJ2-7, with 8 bases lining up with TRBD2. CDR3 length: 16 residues. J gave up 6 bases and V 7 bases, and 18 bases lay outside the gene matches. The germline V gene encodes CDR1 SGHKS and CDR2 YYEKEE (reference sequence). CDR3 DNA: TGTGCCAGCTCCCGGTCGGCGGGGGGAACGCTAGTCGAGCAGTACTTC. It specifies CASSRSAGGTLVEQYF.

V usage is TRBV7-9 and J usage is TRBJ2-5; D not resolved. CDR1 is SEHNR and CDR2 is FQNEAQ in the germline V gene (reference sequence). The CDR3 runs to 15 residues. The V end lost 2 bases, the J end lost 2 bases, and 12 bases lay between the germline ends. The CDR3 nucleotides read TGTGCCAGCAGCTTAAACCCAGGCCGGCAAGAGACCCAGTACTTC. Protein: CASSLNPGRQETQYF.

The chain joins TRBV5-1 to TRBJ2-7; D remains unclear. The germline gives CDR1 SGHRS, CDR2 YFSETQ. The CDR3 extends over 14 amino acids. The ends were cut back, 1 base at V and 1 base at J, with 9 bases in the middle. The CDR3 bases are TGCGCCAGCAGCTTGCGTCCCTCGTCCTACGAGCAGTACTTC. It translates to CASSLRPSSYEQYF.

A word on this clone: Compared with germline, one end of the junction differs, possibly owing to a read error. This sequence joins TRBV5-6 and TRBJ2-7; 8 positions agree with TRBD1. Germline V gene lookup returns CDR1 SGHDT and CDR2 YYEEEE. The CDR3 totals 16 residues. CDR3 sequence reads: CAGSVNPDRASYEQYF. The CDR3 nucleotides are TGTGCCGGCAGCGTGAACCCGGACAGGGCCTCCTACGAGCAGTACTTC.

V and J are TRBV27 and TRBJ1-1; D may be TRBD1 (5 bases). Germline assignment: CDR1 MNHEY and CDR2 SMNVEV (reference sequence). The CDR3 runs 17 residues. Trimming took 8 bases from V and 6 from J, leaving 28 bases between them. CDR3 protein: CASHMYGVGGGGAEAFF. Written as DNA, the CDR3 is TGTGCCAGCCATATGTACGGCGTGGGGGGGGGTGGCGCTGAAGCTTTCTTT.

The rearrangement uses TRBV7-9 and TRBJ2-7; 7 bases map to TRBD2. V gave up 5 bases and J gave up 4 bases; unmatched junction bases: 17. Germline values: CDR1 SEHNR, CDR2 FQNEAQ (reference sequence). This CDR3 spans 17 amino acids. The CDR3 coding sequence is TGTGCCAGCAGCCCCTGGGGGGGGGACGCGGATCGGTACGAGCAGTACTTC. Translating it yields CASSPWGGDADRYEQYF.

This clone has more than one count but fewer than ten. The CDR3 here is CASSLQGVGQAPQHF. The CDR3 region has the DNA TGTGCCAGCAGCCTACAGGGGGTAGGTCAGGCGCCCCAGCATTTT. The chain recombines TRBV6-6 with TRBJ1-5; 8 positions agree with TRBD1. The junction had 13 bases not matched to a gene; V was cut back by 6 bases and J by 9 bases. The CDR3 loop spans 15 amino acids. Per the germline V gene, CDR1 is MNHNY and CDR2 is SVGAGI (reference sequence).

The chain joins TRBV5-6 to TRBJ2-7; 9 bases are a match to TRBD1. The V gene's germline CDR1 is SGHDT and CDR2 YYEEEE. The J segment lost 2 bases and the V segment lost 3 bases, leaving 9 bases of the junction unmatched. The CDR3 loop spans 16 amino acids. The DNA of the CDR3 is TGTGCCAGCAGCTCCCCGTTGAGGACAGGGGCCTACGAGCAGTACTTC. Translating gives CASSSPLRTGAYEQYF.

The V call is TRBV7-9, the J call TRBJ1-2; D is perhaps TRBD1 (6 bases). The germline V gene has CDR1 SEHNR and CDR2 FQNEAQ (reference sequence). CDR3 length: 16 amino acids. Deletions cut 1 base from V and 7 bases from J, with 19 bases between. CDR3 coding DNA: TGTGCCAGCAGCTTAGGTGGCTCTTGGGGGCTTCGTGGCTACACCTTC. It specifies CASSLGGSWGLRGYTF. Full variable domain (missing parts from reference TRBV7-9 and TRBJ1-2): DTGVSQNPRHKITKRGQNVTFRCDPISEHNRLYWYRQTLGQGPEFLTYFQNEAQLEKSRLLSDRFSAERPKGSFSTLEIQRTEQGDSAMYLCASSLGGSWGLRGYTFGSGTRLTVV.

Points on this clone: The junction does not match germline at one end; this may be a read error. The rearrangement joins TRBV5-8 to TRBJ2-5; 7 bases agree with TRBD1. Germline CDR1 reads SGHTS; CDR2 reads YDEGEE. The CDR3 runs 14 residues. This chain's CDR3 is CASSQGQPQETRYF. The CDR3 DNA is TGTGCCAGCAGCCAGGGACAGCCCCAAGAGACCCGGTACTTC.

This chain uses TRBV19 with TRBJ2-7; the D gene is possibly TRBD2 (6 bases). This CDR3 is built from 15 residues. Germline V gene data show CDR1 as LNHDA and CDR2 as SQIVND (reference sequence). Trimming pared 5 bases from V and 2 bases from J, leaving 16 bases between. The CDR3 protein is CASSSPGEVTYEQYF. Written as DNA, the CDR3 is TGTGCCAGTAGTTCCCCCGGGGAGGTGACCTACGAGCAGTACTTC.

The chain recombines TRBV5-4 with TRBJ1-5; 8 bases fit TRBD1. CDR3 length equals 14 residues. Germline CDR1 and CDR2: SGHNT and YYREEE (reference sequence). With 2 bases clipped from V and 4 bases from J, the junction kept 2 bases outside the gene matches. The CDR3 bases are TGTGCCAGCAGCTTCAGGGGGCAAAATCAGCCCCAGCATTTT. Its protein is CASSFRGQNQPQHF.

The rearrangement joins TRBV27 to TRBJ2-1; 7 positions match TRBD1. After removal of 5 bases from V and 8 bases from J, the junction contained 6 bases not matched to a gene. CDR1 is MNHEY, CDR2 SMNVEV, per germline (reference sequence). CDR3 length: 13 residues. The CDR3 sequence is CASSLTGKDEQFF. CDR3 sequence (DNA): TGTGCCAGCAGTCTGACAGGGAAGGATGAGCAGTTCTTC.

The chain couples TRBV27 to TRBJ2-1; D ambiguous. The CDR3 runs to 13 residues. The V end was cut by 5 bases, the J end by 13 bases, with 18 bases between. Germline CDR1 is MNHEY and CDR2 is SMNVEV (reference sequence). The CDR3 nucleotides read TGTGCCAGCAGTAACTACCCTATGGGTGATCAGTTCTTC. Protein sequence: CASSNYPMGDQFF.

V gene TRBV19 combines with J gene TRBJ1-2; the D gene is possibly TRBD1 (5 bases). Germline V gives CDR1 LNHDA, CDR2 SQIVND (reference sequence). V was trimmed by 0 bases and J by 4 bases, leaving 18 bases between them. This CDR3 is 17 amino acids long. DNA of the CDR3: TGTGCCAGTAGTATAGAGGCAGGGCCTAATTGGAGCTATGGCTACACCTTC. Its translation: CASSIEAGPNWSYGYTF.

The genes are TRBV5-4 and TRBJ1-2; 9 positions match TRBD1. With V trimmed by 1 base and J by 3 bases, 4 bases remained unmatched. The CDR3 spans 15 residues. CDR1 is SGHNT and CDR2 is YYREEE in the germline V gene (reference sequence). This CDR3 reads CASSLTGGGDYGYTF. Written as DNA, the CDR3 is TGTGCCAGCAGCTTGACAGGGGGCGGTGACTATGGCTACACCTTC.

This clone was picked up a small number of times. V is TRBV2 and J is TRBJ2-7; tentative D call: TRBD1 (5 bases). V was pared by 9 bases and J by 5 bases, with 14 bases between. Germline assignment: CDR1 SNHLY and CDR2 FYNNEI. The CDR3 is made up of 12 amino acids. The CDR3 loop reads CASDPRANEQYF. The DNA of the CDR3 is TGTGCCAGTGACCCCAGGGCCAACGAGCAGTACTTC. Full variable domain (missing parts from reference TRBV2 and TRBJ2-7): EPEVTQTPSHQVTQMGQEVILRCVPISNHLYFYWYRQILGQKVEFLVSFYNNEISEKSEIFDDQFSVERPDGSNFTLKIRSTKLEDSAMYFCASDPRANEQYFGPGTRLTVT.

This clone has just one count. J is TRBJ2-6 and V is TRBV2, with 10 bases fitting TRBD1. Trimming at V came to 4 bases and at J to 10 bases, leaving 4 bases not matched to a gene. Germline V gives CDR1 SNHLY, CDR2 FYNNEI. The CDR3 is 14 amino acids. The CDR3 loop reads CASSARTGGNVLTF. CDR3 bases: TGTGCCAGCAGTGCCCGGACAGGGGGGAACGTCCTGACTTTC.

This clone was counted between two and nine times. V usage is TRBV5-8 and J usage is TRBJ2-2; 9 nucleotides agree with TRBD2. The CDR3 runs 15 residues. Per the germline V gene, CDR1 is SGHTS and CDR2 is YDEGEE. Unmatched junction bases numbered 5, after V lost 5 bases and J lost 3 bases. CDR3 amino acids: CASSRAGGYTGELFF. CDR3 in DNA: TGTGCCAGCAGTCGAGCGGGAGGCTACACCGGGGAGCTGTTTTTT.